Described below is a single TCR beta chain sequence and its context. What this receptor recognizes is not known. The record has no base qualities; no much larger clone is one base away. Healthy HIV-negative adults with no recently reported acute infections or vaccinations were included as donors. All donors were Caucasian adults living in Nashville, Tennessee, USA. CD4+ T cells were enriched by magnetic negative selection; naive cells were then positively selected on CD45RA, and the negative fraction formed the memory subset. After blood collection by leukapheresis, PBMCs were isolated using Ficoll-Histopaque density gradient centrifugation and then cryopreserved in the vapor phase of liquid nitrogen. Analytical flow cytometry was used to check the purity and quantity of each magnetically sorted T cell population. From each sorted fraction, genomic DNA was isolated and quantified by UV absorbance on a Nanodrop 2000c.

These data are taken from a study of shared clonotypes between healthy human individuals (TCRdb year 2020). Turning to the overall study: A couple of women and a few men aged 18 to 49 years were included in the cohort. For each donor, CD4 naive and CD4 memory were each run on three plates, CD8 naive on two plates, and CD8 memory on one plate. Blood TCR repertoires of a handful of healthy adults were deeply sequenced to estimate repertoire size and the extent of clonotype sharing between individuals. To increase sequencing depth and limit assay-specific biases, different laboratories used diverse techniques to prepare libraries and sequence TCR repertoires. Each donor's leukapheresis produced roughly between roughly 0.9 and 9 billion PBMCs. What the research found in general, with its limitations: Pairwise subsampling indicated that sequencing depth was expected to affect the degree of clonotype sharing among donors. Compared with non-shared clonotypes, the clonotypes found in all four sorted-subset donors had higher generation probabilities. Naive subsets generally had larger estimated clonotype richness than memory subsets. Sampling was restricted to blood, and TCR repertoires in tissue are likely to differ from TCR repertoires in blood. The genetic and exposure-history diversity represented was limited by the small number of donors. Rarefaction of sorted-subset datasets indicated incomplete sequencing despite the large sequencing depth. When several donors were compared, the shared fraction of clonotypes was about 5.4% for naive CD4, 3.5% for naive CD8, 2.3% for memory CD4, and under 0.5% for memory CD8.

TCR CDR3 regions were amplified from genomic DNA by multiplex PCR using the deep immunoSEQ assay. Genomic DNA extracted from each cell subset was distributed evenly over all wells of several immunoSEQ 96-well plates, and each plate served as one replicate. For sorted subsets, each replicate PCR was loaded with around 200 ng genomic DNA, equivalent to some 27,000 T cell genomes. Purified libraries were measured with a Qubit 3.0 fluorometer, size-checked on a Bioanalyzer 2100, and measured again with the KAPA Library Quantification kit. Every immunoSEQ 96-well plate was sequenced on a dedicated single-read 150-cycle Illumina NextSeq 550 flow cell. In the paper's pipeline: The immunoSEQ output contained only junctional sequences without quality scores, so filtering could not match that applied to full-length reads. To assign V/J genes and CDR3, sequences were annotated against IMGT germline references using PyIR, a Python wrapper for IgBLAST v1.9. Any read was removed if the V/J assignment was weak (E-value above 1e-6), the CDR3 was missing, or the read contained stop codons, out-of-frame junctions, or ambiguous translated residues. V3J clonotypes were defined as sequences sharing an identical inferred V gene, J gene, and CDR3 amino acid sequence. Percentage overlap between repertoires was computed as shared unique clonotypes divided by the size of the smaller repertoire. Repertoire richness was assessed with RTK rarefaction, the Chao1 estimator, and Recon v2.1 estimates of unobserved clonotypes. OLGA was used to compute generation probabilities for all TCRbeta clonotypes that the gDNA method yielded from a few donors. TCRdb took over this immuneACCESS table, retaining in-frame rearrangements with V and J assigned. Such tables are incomplete; in checked studies, under half of the missing clones stem from an unresolved V gene, and the remainder is unexplained. That table furnishes V, J and clone size, whereas the DNA furnished D and trimming. The sample table contains about 1.1 million clones; only one count was recorded for about 72% of them. The biggest ten clones account for 0.85% to 1% of the sample.

The cysteine opens and the phenylalanine closes a CDR3 of 12 amino acids. Solely the CDR3 DNA is kept, with 36 bases framed from the first base. CDR1 SGHNT and CDR2 YYREEE are derived from the germline V gene (reference sequence). V and J lose 4 bases and 2 bases, and a span of 4 bases separates them. This TCR came from a young man in good health. Some clones in this sample may be carry-over from other donors' samples. The V and J genes are TRBV5-4 and TRBJ1-3, with the D gene not clear enough to name. Sequenced material: memory CD4+ T cells from PBMCs. The cell subset or site label corresponds to: CD45RA-negative fraction. The sequence in DNA is TGTGCCAGCAGCAGCACTGGAAACACCATATATTTT. The encoded protein is CASSSTGNTIYF.